This T cell receptor beta chain stems from a study of blood T cell repertoires in COVID-19. At the level of the study: Some COVID-19 samples were acute and others convalescent; all came from the United States, Italy and Spain. T cells, B-cell-depleted T cells, or PBMCs provided the cDNA or gDNA that served as material.

CDR1 is LGHNT, CDR2 FRNRAP, per germline. CDR3 length: 14 amino acids. V gave up 5 bases and J gave up 3 bases, with 13 bases separating them. Seattle's enrolled individuals joined amid active infection and were then monitored longitudinally. TCRdb's copy holds only in-frame clones and misses some; the assay was immunoSEQ multiplex PCR. Among about 150,000 clones listed, more than 75% were seen once. This clonotype was obtained from a woman aged 60-70 years with COVID-19, enrolled during active disease. Sequences were obtained from peripheral blood. This sequence joins TRBV12-5 and TRBJ1-1; no clear D gene. The CDR3 nucleotides are TGTGCTAGTGGTAACGGACCCGGGGACACTGAAGCTTTCTTT. It yields the protein CASGNGPGDTEAFF.